This TCR beta chain was identified during a study of read filtering for tumor transcriptome and immune sequencing. Study-wide results and caveats: Even smaller IR-seq throughput identified most shared clonotypes.

There are many counts of this clonotype. Its cognate antigen is unknown. Sampling of bone marrow took place during active disease in every patient. The CDR3 is made up of 11 amino acids. The germline CDR1 and CDR2 sequences are DFQATT and SNEGSKA (reference sequence). With 6 bases removed from V and 8 bases from J, the gap between germline ends came to 11 bases. From approximately 430 ng of RNA, a library with molecular barcoded alpha/delta and beta/gamma adaptors was made. TCRdb called the reads again in MiXCR, with one record for every CDR3 protein. This sample has roughly 56,000 distinct CDR3 sequences, with around 21% found just once.

Sequencing was carried out using a population of CD138-negative cells sorted from bone marrow. This chain connects TRBV20-1 to TRBJ2-1; D gene ambiguous. This TCR came from a donor at least 40 years old with multiple myeloma. The CDR3 sequence is CSAPSRHEQFF. Written as DNA, the CDR3 is TGCAGTGCCCCCTCTCGGCATGAGCAGTTCTTC.